The source of this TCR beta chain is a study of blood T cell repertoires in COVID-19 (dated by TCRdb to about 2020). About the full investigation: The collaborator samples originated in the United States, Italy and Spain and spanned the acute and convalescent phases of COVID-19. Deeply sampled blood TCRbeta repertoires from subjects exposed to, actively infected with, or recovered from COVID-19 were included in the dataset. A de-identified subject ID, COVID-19 status, age in years and sex were almost always included in the sample metadata. Samples came from the ongoing ImmuneRACE study (first 160 participants) plus 1,254 subjects from 6 global collaborators. Where available, HLA class I and class II types were taken from metadata supplied by the sample provider and were not determined by assay-based typing. The repertoires were released in a freely available public database intended as a resource for research on the immune response to SARS-CoV-2. The material from the prospective study consisted of cDNA or gDNA derived from T cells, B-cell-depleted T cells, or PBMCs. What the work shows at the level of the full study, not this receptor alone: Clinical and demographic metadata were provided uncurated, with the amount varying by source and participant.

At one collaborating source in Seattle, patients were enrolled during active infection and were followed longitudinally through the course of disease. Whole blood was collected in K2EDTA tubes by collaborating institutions according to the institutions' own protocols. For TCRbeta analysis, collaborators shipped samples in one of three forms: frozen whole blood, isolated PBMCs, or DNA extracted from either of those sample types. TCRbeta CDR3 regions were amplified from genomic DNA by means of the immunoSEQ Assay, a bias-controlled multiplex PCR. In the authors' own workflow: The number of nucleated cells in each sample was estimated by amplification of reference gene primers within the assay. To quantify the absolute abundance of each unique TCRbeta CDR3 rearrangement, sequence reads were collapsed and filtered. For each sample, productive Simpson clonality was calculated as the square root of Simpson's diversity index over productive rearrangements. In TCRdb, the immuneACCESS table is reduced to in-frame sequences with V and J assigned. These tables do not hold every clone; where another copy was compared, an unresolved V gene accounts for under half, and the others remain unexplained. V, J and clone size derive from that table, while D and trimming were established from the DNA sequence. The sample table records about 150,000 clones; 79% of these occur just once. The leading ten clones occupy approximately 5% of the sample.

The CDR3 starts with the cysteine, ends with the phenylalanine, and has 14 residues. Of all the DNA, just the CDR3 is kept, 42 bases in frame from base 1. CDR1 and CDR2 are read off the germline V gene as MNHEY and SVGAGI. Clipping removes 6 bases from V and 4 bases from J, with 5 as the unmatched junction base count. This clone has a count of ten or more. Its antigen target is currently unknown. Nothing much larger sits one base from this clone, and base qualities are not available. The TCR was taken from an older woman with COVID-19, enrolled during active disease. The sample comprised peripheral blood. The chain joins TRBV6-5 to TRBJ2-2; 7 middle bases align to TRBD1. The CDR3 loop reads CASRSDRVTGELFF. The nucleotide sequence reads TGTGCCAGCAGGAGCGACAGGGTCACCGGGGAGCTGTTTTTT.